The next 2 T cell receptor beta chains were all read from a single sample in a study of CD8+ T cells in alopecia areata. The authors extracted RNA and reverse transcribed it into cDNA as the sequencing template. The data were produced by immunoSEQ multiplex PCR, yet TCRdb's version contains in-frame clones alone and is incomplete. Among approximately 150,000 clones, 85% to 90% were seen once, and the ten largest hold roughly 16%. The sequenced sample was CD8+ T cells sorted from blood, obtained at week 0. The receptors derive from a human donor with alopecia areata.

CDR3 sequence: CASSISGSPYEQYF. CDR3 nucleotides: TGTGCCAGTAGTATTAGCGGGAGCCCCTACGAGCAGTACTTC. This chain joins TRBV19 and TRBJ2-7; TRBD2 agrees at 9 bases. CDR1 is LNHDA and CDR2 is SQIVND in the germline V gene (reference sequence). V gave up 3 bases and J gave up 2 bases; unmatched junction bases: 2. The CDR3 runs to 14 residues.

This chain links TRBV4-1 with TRBJ2-7; D is undetermined. Between the trimmed V and J ends, which lost 1 base and 5 bases, there was a span of 12 bases. The CDR3 contains 14 residues. Germline-derived CDR1 and CDR2 are MGHRA and YSYEKL. Written as DNA, the CDR3 is TGCGCCAGCAGCCAAGGTTCCGTAATCGACGAGCAGTACTTC. Translating gives CASSQGSVIDEQYF.